The text below deals with one T cell receptor (beta chain). Assay: immunoSEQ multiplex PCR; the TCRdb copy retains only in-frame clones and omits some. The data show tens of thousands of clones, approximately 88% seen once. The data were obtained in a study of blood T cell repertoires in COVID-19. Study-wide background: The United States, Italy and Spain supplied acute and convalescent COVID-19 samples.

This receptor was taken from an older man with COVID-19, enrolled during active disease. The specimen was peripheral blood.

CDR3 sequence reads: CASSLWSGGQSYEQYF. CDR3 nucleotides: TGTGCCAGCAGTTTATGGTCGGGAGGTCAAAGCTACGAGCAGTACTTC. The rearrangement links TRBV27 to TRBJ2-7, with 7 positions matching TRBD2. CDR1 and CDR2 from the germline V gene are MNHEY and SMNVEV (reference sequence). The CDR3 is 16 amino acids. The V gene end was trimmed by 1 base and the J gene end by 3 bases; junction bases not matched to a gene: 9.